The source of this T cell receptor (beta chain) is a study of cytomegalovirus exposure and HLA in healthy donors. The study's findings and limits: Cytomegalovirus association was listed for 164 TCR beta chains. A cluster of highly shared sequence variants was likely a sequencing artifact.

Donors counted as nominally healthy when sampled, yet unrecorded immune exposures were likely. Remarks on this clone: What it recognizes is unknown.

PCR employed 60 Vbeta and 13 Jbeta primers. Authors' methods: The authors later counted roughly 76 million unique TCR beta chains, some 11 million of them shared. The table came from immunoSEQ multiplex PCR; TCRdb's copy has only in-frame clones and leaves some out. V, J and clone size reflect that table, while D and trimming were determined from the DNA. Among some 150,000 clones listed, roughly 60% were seen once. The germline gives CDR1 SGHRS, CDR2 YFSETQ. Trimming stripped 0 bases from V and 2 bases from J, with 12 bases between. This CDR3 region has 16 residues. This TCR was recovered from a man aged 35-49 years in good health and CMV-seronegative. Sequenced material: PBMCs. This chain uses TRBV5-1 with TRBJ2-1; D remains ambiguous. The CDR3 nucleotides are TGCGCCAGCAGCTTGGAGTCCCACGAGCCCTACAATGAGCAGTTCTTC. Translated: CASSLESHEPYNEQFF.